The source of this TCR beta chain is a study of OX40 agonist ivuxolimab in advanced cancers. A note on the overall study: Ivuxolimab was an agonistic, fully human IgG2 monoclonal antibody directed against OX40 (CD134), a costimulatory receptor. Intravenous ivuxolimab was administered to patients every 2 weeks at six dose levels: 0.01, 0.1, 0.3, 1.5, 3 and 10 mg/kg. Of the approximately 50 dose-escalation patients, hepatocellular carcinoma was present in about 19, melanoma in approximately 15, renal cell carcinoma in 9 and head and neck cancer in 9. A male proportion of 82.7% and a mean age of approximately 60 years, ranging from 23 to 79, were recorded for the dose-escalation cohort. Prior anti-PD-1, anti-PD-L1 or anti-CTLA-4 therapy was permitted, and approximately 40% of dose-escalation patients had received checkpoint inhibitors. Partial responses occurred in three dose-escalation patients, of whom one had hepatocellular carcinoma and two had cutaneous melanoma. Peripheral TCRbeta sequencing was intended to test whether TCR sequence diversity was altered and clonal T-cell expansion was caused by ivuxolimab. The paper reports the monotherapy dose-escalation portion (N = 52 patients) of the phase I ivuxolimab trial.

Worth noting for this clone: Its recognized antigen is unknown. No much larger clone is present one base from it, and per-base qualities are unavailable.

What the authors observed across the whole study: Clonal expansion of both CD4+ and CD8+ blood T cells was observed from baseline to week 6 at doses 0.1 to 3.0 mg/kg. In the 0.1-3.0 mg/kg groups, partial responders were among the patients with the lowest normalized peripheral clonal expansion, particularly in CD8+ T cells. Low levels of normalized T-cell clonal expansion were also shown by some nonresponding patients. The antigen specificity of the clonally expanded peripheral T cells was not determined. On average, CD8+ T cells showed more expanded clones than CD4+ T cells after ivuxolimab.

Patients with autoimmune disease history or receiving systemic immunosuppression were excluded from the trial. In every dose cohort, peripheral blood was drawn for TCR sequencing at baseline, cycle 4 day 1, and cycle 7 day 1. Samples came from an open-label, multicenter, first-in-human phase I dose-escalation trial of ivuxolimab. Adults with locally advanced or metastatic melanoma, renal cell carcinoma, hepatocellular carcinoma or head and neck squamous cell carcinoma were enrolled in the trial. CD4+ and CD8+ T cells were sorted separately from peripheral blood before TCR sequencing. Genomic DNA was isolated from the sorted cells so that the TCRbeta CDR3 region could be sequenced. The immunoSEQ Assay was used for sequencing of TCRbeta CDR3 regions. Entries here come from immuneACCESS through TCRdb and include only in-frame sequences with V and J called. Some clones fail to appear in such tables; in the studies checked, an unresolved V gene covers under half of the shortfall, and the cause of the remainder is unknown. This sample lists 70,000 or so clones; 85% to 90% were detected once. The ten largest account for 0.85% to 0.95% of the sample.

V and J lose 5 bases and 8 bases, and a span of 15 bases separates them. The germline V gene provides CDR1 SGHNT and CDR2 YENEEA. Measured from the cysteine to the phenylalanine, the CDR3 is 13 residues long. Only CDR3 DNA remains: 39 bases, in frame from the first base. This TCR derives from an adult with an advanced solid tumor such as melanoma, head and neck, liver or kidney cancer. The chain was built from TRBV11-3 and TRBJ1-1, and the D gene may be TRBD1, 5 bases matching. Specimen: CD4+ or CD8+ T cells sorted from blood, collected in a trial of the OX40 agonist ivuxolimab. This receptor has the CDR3 CASSTHRSLEAFF. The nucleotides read TGTGCCAGCAGCACACACAGGTCCCTAGAAGCTTTCTTT.